The clone carrying this TCR beta chain appeared a few times. From germline, CDR1 is MNHEY and CDR2 SVGEGT. The CDR3 loop spans 16 amino acids. The V end lost 5 bases, the J end lost 0 bases, and 17 bases lay between the germline ends. One entry per CDR3 protein, called by TCRdb with MiXCR from the 5' RACE reads. The sample records some 410,000 distinct CDR3 sequences, 20% to 25% being singletons. This specimen comes from a study of T-cell memory formation after mild COVID-19. This chain uses TRBV6-2 or TRBV6-3 with TRBJ2-7; D is unresolved. Sequencing was performed on PBMCs or a T cell subset sorted from them (not recorded which). This receptor was obtained from an adult woman who had mild COVID-19 (a few samples of this study predate the infection). Cell type and time point are not known. The CDR3 is CASSTIAAKGSYEQYF. In DNA form, the CDR3 reads TGTGCCAGCAGTACCATAGCAGCCAAAGGCTCCTACGAGCAGTACTTC.